These 23 T cell receptor beta chains share one sample of origin, sequenced in a study of regulatory T cells in long-lasting Graves disease (dated by TCRdb to the early 2020s). The protocol used for the library was multiplex PCR. For sequencing, an Illumina HiSeq 4000 was employed. CDR3 regions were amplified by Arm-PCR with iRepertoire HTBI primers to construct TCR beta libraries. TCRdb itself trimmed the public reads at Q25 with fastp, ran MiXCR and retained productive beta chains. Under each unique CDR3 protein, matching rows form one entry showing the most common genes and DNA. The sample yields hundreds of thousands of distinct CDR3 sequences; about 18% were counted once. The ten most abundant clones make up 29% of the sample. The sample's time point, from its label and the paper: persistent/refractory GD, antithyroid drugs over 5 years with positive TRAb. For both TCR sequencing and RNA sequencing, RNA was extracted from PBMCs in TRIzol.

Here the sequenced sample was peripheral blood mononuclear cells (PBMCs), taken when the disease was refractory, from a patient treated with antithyroid drugs. The source is a female donor with Graves disease.

This clonotype was recorded a few times. The rearrangement uses TRBV7-9 and TRBJ2-7, with 8 bases aligning to TRBD2. Germline V gene lookup returns CDR1 SEHNR and CDR2 FQNEAQ (reference sequence). Trimming took 2 bases from V and 2 from J; bases not matched to a gene: 14. CDR3 length: 18 residues. CDR3 nucleotides: TGTGCCAGCAGCTTACTTTCCACTTCGAAGCGGGGGCCCTACGAGCAGTACTTC. It is translated as CASSLLSTSKRGPYEQYF.

This clonotype was counted ten times or more. The rearrangement joins TRBV6-1 to TRBJ1-1, with no clear D. V was cut by 3 bases and J by 1 base, with 12 bases left in between. Germline V gene sequence: CDR1 MNHNS, CDR2 SASEGT. The CDR3 spans 15 residues. CDR3 sequence: CASSDDSRGNTEAFF. CDR3 nucleotide sequence: TGTGCCAGCAGTGATGATTCCCGAGGGAACACTGAAGCTTTCTTT.

There are a few counts of this clonotype. The J gene is TRBJ2-7, the V gene TRBV9, with 10 bases identical to TRBD1. The J segment lost 5 bases and the V segment lost 4 bases, leaving 12 bases of the junction unmatched. The CDR3 contains 16 residues. Looked up from germline, CDR1 is SGDLS and CDR2 is YYNGEE. CDR3: CASSLHQGQGFDEQYF. CDR3 nucleotides: TGTGCCAGCAGCCTACATCAGGGACAGGGGTTCGACGAGCAGTACTTC.

The V gene is TRBV6-2 or TRBV6-3, the J gene TRBJ2-2; D possibly uses TRBD1 or TRBD2 (6 bases each). CDR3 length: 15 amino acids. V was clipped by 7 bases and J by 1 base, with 13 bases between them. Germline assignment: CDR1 MNHEY and CDR2 SVGEGT. The CDR3: CASTGGAVNTGELFF. The CDR3 DNA reads TGTGCCAGCACCGGGGGCGCCGTGAACACCGGGGAGCTGTTTTTT.

This clonotype was picked up a small number of times. V usage is TRBV18 and J usage is TRBJ1-1, with a possible D match to TRBD1 (5 bases). Trimming left V 4 bases short and J 4 bases short, with 13 bases between. Germline V lookup: CDR1 KGHSH, CDR2 LQKENI. The CDR3 has 14 amino acids. Here the CDR3 DNA reads TGTGCCAGCTCACAGGGACCTTCGGGCACTGAAGCTTTCTTT. The encoded protein is CASSQGPSGTEAFF.

The chain uses TRBV30 and TRBJ1-2; D is unresolved. Trimming shortened V by 8 bases and J by 8 bases, and 18 bases separated the two germline ends. Per the germline V gene, CDR1 is GTSNPN and CDR2 is SVGIG (reference sequence). The CDR3 length is 12 residues. In DNA form, the CDR3 reads TGTGCCCCACCCACTCTTCCTAGGGGCTACACCTTC. This sequence encodes CAPPTLPRGYTF.

This clonotype was detected a few times. This chain links TRBV12-3 or TRBV12-4 with TRBJ1-2; tentatively, D is TRBD1 (6 bases). Trimming took off 2 bases at V and 3 bases at J, with 10 bases between the two ends. The CDR3 has 14 amino acids. Here the CDR3 DNA reads TGTGCCAGCAGTTTACGGGAGGGGGACTATGGCTACACCTTC. Protein product: CASSLREGDYGYTF.

The rearrangement uses TRBV27 and TRBJ1-1; D is possibly TRBD1 (5 bases). This CDR3 has 15 amino acids. Trimming stripped 9 bases from V and 0 bases from J, with 17 bases between. CDR1 and CDR2 (germline): MNHEY, SMNVEV (reference sequence). The CDR3 loop is CASQTGTSMNTEAFF. For the CDR3, the DNA is TGTGCCAGTCAGACCGGGACCTCCATGAACACTGAAGCTTTCTTT.

With respect to this clonotype: A single base is all that separates this from a far larger clone, so a read error is likely. The chain is built from TRBV11-2 and TRBJ2-4; no reliable D call. The DNA end is a closer match to TRBJ2-5, so the J assignment may be wrong. The CDR3 loop spans 14 amino acids. In germline, CDR1 is SGHAT, CDR2 FQNNGV. Here the CDR3 DNA reads TGTGCCAACAGCTTAGATAGTCCTGGAGAGACCCAGTACTTC. Protein sequence: CANSLDSPGETQYF.

Turning to this clonotype: The junction departs from germline at one end; a sequencing error may be responsible. The V call is TRBV2, the J call TRBJ2-3, with D possibly TRBD2 on 6 matching bases. The CDR3 runs to 12 residues. The V gene's germline CDR1 is SNHLY and CDR2 FYNNEI. The CDR3 sequence is CATRTITDTRYF. The CDR3 region has the DNA TGTGCCACCAGGACTATCACAGATACGCGGTATTTT.

In this sample, this clonotype turned up a few times. CDR3 sequence reads: CASSEANRATEAFF. CDR3 nucleotide sequence: TGTGCCAGCAGTGAAGCTAACAGGGCCACTGAAGCTTTCTTT. The chain recombines TRBV6-1 with TRBJ1-1; tentative D call: TRBD1 (6 bases). Germline V gene sequence: CDR1 MNHNS, CDR2 SASEGT. The CDR3 covers 14 residues. V lost 0 bases to trimming and J lost 4 bases, with 9 bases between them.

This clonotype has more than one count but fewer than ten. The rearrangement uses TRBV20-1 and TRBJ2-2; D gene uncertain. V lost 3 bases, J lost 5 bases, and 4 bases lay in between. This CDR3 has 11 residues. Germline assignment: CDR1 DFQATT and CDR2 SNEGSKA (reference sequence). CDR3 sequence: CSARRTGELFF. CDR3 DNA sequence: TGCAGTGCTAGGCGTACCGGGGAGCTGTTTTTT.

The chain carries TRBV20-1 and TRBJ2-2; TRBD2 agrees at 14 bases. The germline CDR1 and CDR2 sequences are DFQATT and SNEGSKA (reference sequence). The CDR3 spans 16 residues. Germline trimming cut 7 bases from V and 7 bases from J; bases unmatched to any gene: 11. The CDR3 DNA sequence: TGCAGTGTAGAGGGGACTAGCGGGAGCCTGGGCGGGGAGCTGTTTTTT. It yields the protein CSVEGTSGSLGGELFF.

This clonotype was seen ten or more times. The chain carries TRBV5-1 and TRBJ2-7; D is undetermined. With 4 bases removed from V and 0 bases from J, the gap between germline ends came to 5 bases. CDR1 SGHRS and CDR2 YFSETQ come from the germline V gene. CDR3 size: 12 residues. This chain's CDR3 is CASSGNSYEQYF. The DNA of the CDR3 is TGCGCCAGCAGCGGAAACTCCTACGAGCAGTACTTC.

The chain's CDR3 is CASSLARAQETQYF. In DNA, the CDR3 is TGCGCCAGCAGCTTGGCCAGGGCTCAAGAGACCCAGTACTTC. This chain links TRBV5-1 with TRBJ2-5, with D possibly being TRBD1 (5 bases). The CDR3 contains 14 residues. V lost 0 bases and J lost 2, with 8 bases in between. Per the germline V gene, CDR1 is SGHRS and CDR2 is YFSETQ.

In this sample, this clonotype turned up a few times. V gene TRBV6-1 combines with J gene TRBJ2-7, with TRBD1 identical over 7 bases. V dropped 6 bases and J dropped 6; count of bases not matched to a gene: 5. The length of the CDR3 is 12 residues. CDR1 is MNHNS and CDR2 is SASEGT in the germline V gene. CDR3 residues: CASRAPGGEQYF. Here the CDR3 DNA reads TGTGCCAGCAGGGCTCCAGGGGGCGAGCAGTACTTC.

This clonotype was seen at least ten times. The chain carries TRBV12-3 or TRBV12-4 and TRBJ2-7, with 7 nucleotides matching TRBD2. With 6 bases clipped from V and 4 bases from J, the junction kept 3 bases outside the gene matches. This CDR3 contains 12 residues. The chain's CDR3 is CASSTSAYEQYF. DNA of the CDR3: TGTGCCAGCAGCACTAGCGCGTACGAGCAGTACTTC.

This clonotype showed up many times. V gene TRBV11-1 combines with J gene TRBJ1-4, with TRBD1 matching 7 bases. CDR1 and CDR2 from the germline V gene are SGHAT and FQDESV (reference sequence). CDR3 length: 15 amino acids. V dropped 5 bases and J dropped 5; count of bases not matched to a gene: 8. CDR3 bases: TGTGCCAGCAGCCCGGGGACAGAACTAAATGAAAAACTGTTTTTT. Amino acids: CASSPGTELNEKLFF.

Many counts were recorded for this clonotype. The rearrangement links TRBV29-1 to TRBJ1-1; 9 nucleotides line up with TRBD1. The CDR3 is 11 residues long. J lost 6 bases, V lost 4 bases, and 0 bases had no gene match. Germline CDR1 reads SQVTM; CDR2 reads ANQGSEA. This chain's CDR3 is CSVGQGAEAFF. The DNA for the CDR3 is TGCAGCGTTGGACAGGGGGCTGAAGCTTTCTTT.

About this clonotype: A much larger clone lies a single base off, so this may be a read error. The gene calls are TRBV18 and TRBJ2-5; TRBD2 matches at 10 bases. The CDR3 covers 15 residues. Germline lookup yields CDR1 KGHSH and CDR2 LQKENI. CDR3 sequence: CASSRTSGSQETQHF. CDR3 DNA: TGTGCCAGCTCGCGGACTAGCGGCTCCCAAGAGACCCAGCACTTC.

At least ten counts were recorded for this clonotype. This sequence joins TRBV7-9 and TRBJ1-2; the D is unclear. The CDR3 runs 15 residues. The germline V and J ends were trimmed by 5 bases and 4 bases, with 17 bases remaining between them. Germline V gives CDR1 SEHNR, CDR2 FQNEAQ (reference sequence). In DNA form, the CDR3 reads TGTGCCAGCAGCAAAACAGAATTAGGCCTCTATGGCTACACCTTC. Translated: CASSKTELGLYGYTF.

The gene calls are TRBV29-1 and TRBJ2-7; 9 nucleotides line up with TRBD2. V shed 3 bases, J shed 0 bases, and the junction held 3 bases outside the gene matches. CDR1 and CDR2 (germline): SQVTM, ANQGSEA. This CDR3 spans 14 amino acids. The CDR3 sequence: CSVEETSGSYEQYF. The CDR3 DNA is TGCAGCGTTGAGGAGACTAGCGGCTCCTACGAGCAGTACTTC.

This clonotype was recorded many times. The rearrangement links TRBV28 to TRBJ1-1, with D perhaps TRBD1 (5 bases). The CDR3 spans 12 residues. V lost 6 bases and J lost 8, with 13 bases in between. CDR1 and CDR2 (germline): MDHEN, SYDVKM. The CDR3 reads CASSSLGLEAFF. The DNA of the CDR3 is TGTGCCAGCAGCTCACTGGGACTCGAAGCTTTCTTT.